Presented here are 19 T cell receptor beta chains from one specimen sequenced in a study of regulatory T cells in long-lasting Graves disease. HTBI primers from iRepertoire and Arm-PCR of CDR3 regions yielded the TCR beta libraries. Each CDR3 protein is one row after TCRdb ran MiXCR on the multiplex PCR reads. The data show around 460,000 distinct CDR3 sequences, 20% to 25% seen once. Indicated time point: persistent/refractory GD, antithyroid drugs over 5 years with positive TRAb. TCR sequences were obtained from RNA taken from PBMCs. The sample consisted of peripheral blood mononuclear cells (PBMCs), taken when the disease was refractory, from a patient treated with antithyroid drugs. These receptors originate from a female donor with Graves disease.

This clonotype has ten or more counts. CDR3 residues: CASSVGRYTEAFF. The CDR3 DNA is TGTGCCAGCAGCGTAGGGCGCTACACTGAAGCTTTCTTT. The J gene is TRBJ1-1, the V gene TRBV9; D gene unclear. Germline-derived CDR1 and CDR2 are SGDLS and YYNGEE. The V gene lost 0 bases and the J gene lost 3 bases, with 6 bases spanning the gap. The CDR3 covers 13 residues.

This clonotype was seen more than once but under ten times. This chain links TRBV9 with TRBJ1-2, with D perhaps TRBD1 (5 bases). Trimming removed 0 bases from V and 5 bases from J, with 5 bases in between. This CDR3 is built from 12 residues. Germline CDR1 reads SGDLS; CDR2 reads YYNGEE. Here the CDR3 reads CASSVAGYGYTF. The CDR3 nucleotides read TGTGCCAGCAGCGTAGCAGGGTATGGCTACACCTTC. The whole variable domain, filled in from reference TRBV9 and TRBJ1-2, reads DSGVTQTPKHLITATGQRVTLRCSPRSGDLSVYWYQQSLDQGLQFLIQYYNGEERAKGNILERFSAQQFPDLHSELNLSSLELGDSALYFCASSVAGYGYTFGSGTRLTVV.

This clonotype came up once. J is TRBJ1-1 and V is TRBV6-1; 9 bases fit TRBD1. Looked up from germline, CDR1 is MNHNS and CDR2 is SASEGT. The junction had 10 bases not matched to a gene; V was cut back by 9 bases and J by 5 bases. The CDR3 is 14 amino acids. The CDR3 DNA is TGTGCCAGGAGCATGCGACAGGGGGGAACTGAAGCTTTCTTT. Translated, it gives CARSMRQGGTEAFF.

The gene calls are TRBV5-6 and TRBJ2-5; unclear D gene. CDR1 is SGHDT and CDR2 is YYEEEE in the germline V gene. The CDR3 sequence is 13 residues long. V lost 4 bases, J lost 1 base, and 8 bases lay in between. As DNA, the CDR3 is TGTGCCAGCAGCCGGTTGTTCCAAGAGACCCAGTACTTC. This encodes CASSRLFQETQYF.

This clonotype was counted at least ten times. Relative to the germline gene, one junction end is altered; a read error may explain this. CDR3 nucleotide sequence: TGTGCCAGCAGTTTAGGAGGGAGCCAGCCCCAGCATTTT. It translates to CASSLGGSQPQHF. The chain links TRBV7-2 to TRBJ1-5; D is ambiguous. Germline CDR1 is SGHTA and CDR2 is FQGNSA. The CDR3 loop spans 13 amino acids. The full variable domain, in which reference TRBV7-2 and TRBJ1-5 provide the parts outside the CDR3, is GAGVSQSPSNKVTEKGKDVELRCDPISGHTALYWYRQSLGQGLEFLIYFQGNSAPDKSGLPSDRFSAERTGGSVSTLTIQRTQQEDSAVYLCASSLGGSQPQHFGDGTRLSIL.

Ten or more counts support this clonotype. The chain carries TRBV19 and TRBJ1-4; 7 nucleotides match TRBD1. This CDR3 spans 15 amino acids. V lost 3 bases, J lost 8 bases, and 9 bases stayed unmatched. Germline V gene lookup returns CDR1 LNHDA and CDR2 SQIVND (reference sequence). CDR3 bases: TGTGCCAGTAGTATCCCCAGAGGGGGCTCAGAAAAACTGTTTTTT. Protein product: CASSIPRGGSEKLFF.

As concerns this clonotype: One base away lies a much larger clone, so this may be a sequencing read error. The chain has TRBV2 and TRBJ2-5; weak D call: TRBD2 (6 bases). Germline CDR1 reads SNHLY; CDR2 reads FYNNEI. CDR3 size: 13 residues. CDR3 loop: CANSVRDSPREFF. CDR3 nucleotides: TGTGCCAACAGCGTCCGGGACTCCCCCAGGGAGTTCTTC.

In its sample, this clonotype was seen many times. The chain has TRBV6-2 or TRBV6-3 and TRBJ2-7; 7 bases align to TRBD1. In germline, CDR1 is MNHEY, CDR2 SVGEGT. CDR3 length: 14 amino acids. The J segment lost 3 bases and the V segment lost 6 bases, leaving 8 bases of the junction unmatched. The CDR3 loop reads CASSETGLNYEQYF. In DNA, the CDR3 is TGTGCCAGCAGCGAGACAGGGTTGAACTACGAGCAGTACTTC.

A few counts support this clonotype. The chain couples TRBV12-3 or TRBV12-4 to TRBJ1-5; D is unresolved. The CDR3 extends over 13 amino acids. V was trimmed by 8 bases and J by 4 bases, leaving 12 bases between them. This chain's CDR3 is CASGTHENQPQHF. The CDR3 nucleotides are TGTGCCAGCGGCACACACGAAAATCAGCCCCAGCATTTT.

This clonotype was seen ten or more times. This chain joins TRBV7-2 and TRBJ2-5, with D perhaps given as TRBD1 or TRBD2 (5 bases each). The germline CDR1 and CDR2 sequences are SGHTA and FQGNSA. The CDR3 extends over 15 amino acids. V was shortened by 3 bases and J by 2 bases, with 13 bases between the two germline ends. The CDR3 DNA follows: TGTGCCAGCAGCTTGGCCCCGGGGCCGCAAGAGACCCAGTACTTC. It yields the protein CASSLAPGPQETQYF.

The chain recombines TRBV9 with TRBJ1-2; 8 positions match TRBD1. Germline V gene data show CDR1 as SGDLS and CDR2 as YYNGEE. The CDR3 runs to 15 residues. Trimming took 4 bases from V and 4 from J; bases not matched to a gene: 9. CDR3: CASSPRLDRAYGYTF. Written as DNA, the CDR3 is TGTGCCAGCAGCCCCCGCCTGGACAGGGCCTATGGCTACACCTTC.

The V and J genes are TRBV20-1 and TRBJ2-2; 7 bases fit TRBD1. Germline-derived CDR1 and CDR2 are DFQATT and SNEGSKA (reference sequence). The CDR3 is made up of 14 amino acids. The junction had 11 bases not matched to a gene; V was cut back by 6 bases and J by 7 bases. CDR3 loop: CSAPGTDPGGELFF. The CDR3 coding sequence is TGCAGTGCCCCCGGGACAGACCCCGGCGGGGAGCTGTTTTTT.

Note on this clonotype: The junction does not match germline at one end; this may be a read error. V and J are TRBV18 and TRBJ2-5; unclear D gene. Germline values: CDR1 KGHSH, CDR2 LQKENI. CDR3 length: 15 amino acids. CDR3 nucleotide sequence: TGTGCCAGCCCACCAAACCCCGCGCCGCAAGAGACCCAGTACTTC. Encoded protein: CASPPNPAPQETQYF.

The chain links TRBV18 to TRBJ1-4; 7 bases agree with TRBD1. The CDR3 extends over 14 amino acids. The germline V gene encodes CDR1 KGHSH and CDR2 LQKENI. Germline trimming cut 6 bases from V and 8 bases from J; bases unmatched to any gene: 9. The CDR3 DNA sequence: TGTGCCAGCTCCCCCCCGGGACAGACCGAAAAACTGTTTTTT. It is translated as CASSPPGQTEKLFF.

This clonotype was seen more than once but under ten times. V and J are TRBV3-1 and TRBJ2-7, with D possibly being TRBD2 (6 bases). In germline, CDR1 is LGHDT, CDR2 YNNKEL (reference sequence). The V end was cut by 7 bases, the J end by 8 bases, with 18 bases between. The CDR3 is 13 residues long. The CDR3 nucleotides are TGTGCCAGCACAGGCGGGACGGGCCAAAAGCAGTACTTC. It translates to CASTGGTGQKQYF.

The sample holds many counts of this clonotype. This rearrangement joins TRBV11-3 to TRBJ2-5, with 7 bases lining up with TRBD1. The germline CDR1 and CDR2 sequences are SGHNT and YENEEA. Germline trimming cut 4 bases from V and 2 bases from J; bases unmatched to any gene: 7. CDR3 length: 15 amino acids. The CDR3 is CASSSRTGVQETQYF. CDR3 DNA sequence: TGTGCCAGCAGCTCACGAACAGGGGTTCAAGAGACCCAGTACTTC.

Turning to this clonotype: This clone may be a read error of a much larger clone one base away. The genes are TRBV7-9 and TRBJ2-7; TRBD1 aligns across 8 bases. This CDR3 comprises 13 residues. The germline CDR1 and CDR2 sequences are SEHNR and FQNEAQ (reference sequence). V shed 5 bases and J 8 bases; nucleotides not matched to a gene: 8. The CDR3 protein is CASSRQGNHKQYF. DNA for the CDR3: TGTGCCAGCAGCCGACAGGGGAACCACAAGCAGTACTTC.

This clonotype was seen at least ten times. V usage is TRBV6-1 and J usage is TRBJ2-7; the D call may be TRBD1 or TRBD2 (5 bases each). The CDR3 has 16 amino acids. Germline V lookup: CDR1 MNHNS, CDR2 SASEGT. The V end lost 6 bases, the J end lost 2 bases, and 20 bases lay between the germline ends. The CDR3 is CASRNRPRRDPYEQYF. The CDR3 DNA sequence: TGTGCCAGCAGGAATCGACCCCGCAGGGACCCCTACGAGCAGTACTTC.

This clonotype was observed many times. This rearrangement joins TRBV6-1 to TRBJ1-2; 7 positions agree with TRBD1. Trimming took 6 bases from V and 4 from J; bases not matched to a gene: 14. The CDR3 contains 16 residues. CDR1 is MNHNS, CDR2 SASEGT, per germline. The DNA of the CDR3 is TGTGCCAGCAGCCCAATCGGGACAGCGTCAAGCTATGGCTACACCTTC. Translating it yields CASSPIGTASSYGYTF.